Each of the 27 T cell receptor beta chains below was sequenced from the same sample in a study of cytomegalovirus exposure and HLA in healthy donors. The PCR had 60 Vbeta and 13 Jbeta primers. Method: immunoSEQ multiplex PCR; TCRdb's copy keeps in-frame clones and lacks some. The repertoire holds some 150,000 clones, with 65% to 85% as singletons. Source material: PBMCs. Receptors were obtained from a woman between 18 and 29 years old in good health and CMV-seronegative.

Regarding this clone: A read error may produce the germline difference seen at one junction end. The chain recombines TRBV7-9 with TRBJ2-7, with a weak D call TRBD1 (5 bases). The CDR3 contains 15 residues. Germline loops: CDR1 SEHNR, CDR2 FQNEAQ (reference sequence). CDR3 in amino acids: CSSSSQGKGNHEQYF. CDR3 DNA: TGTTCCAGCAGCTCTCAAGGAAAGGGGAACCACGAGCAGTACTTC.

The chain couples TRBV6-1 to TRBJ1-4, with 8 bases aligning to TRBD1. With 7 bases clipped from V and 4 bases from J, the junction kept 8 bases outside the gene matches. The CDR3 length is 15 residues. The germline CDR1 and CDR2 sequences are MNHNS and SASEGT. In DNA form, the CDR3 reads TGTGCCAGCAACCAGGGGGCGCTGGATAATGAAAAACTGTTTTTT. This encodes CASNQGALDNEKLFF.

A single count supports this clone. V is TRBV7-9 and J is TRBJ2-1; 10 nucleotides match TRBD1. This CDR3 region has 15 residues. Germline CDR1 SEHNR, CDR2 FQNEAQ (reference sequence). The trim removed 6 bases at V and 2 bases at J, leaving 4 bases unmatched. CDR3 loop: CASRLGQGPYNEQFF. The DNA of the CDR3 is TGTGCCAGCAGGCTGGGACAGGGGCCCTACAATGAGCAGTTCTTC.

The genes are TRBV5-4 and TRBJ1-2; 10 nucleotides line up with TRBD1. With 4 bases clipped from V and 5 bases from J, the junction kept 14 bases outside the gene matches. Germline values: CDR1 SGHNT, CDR2 YYREEE (reference sequence). The length of the CDR3 is 17 residues. The chain's CDR3 is CASSPATGTGVLYGYTF. The CDR3 bases are TGTGCCAGCAGCCCCGCCACCGGGACAGGGGTTTTATATGGCTACACCTTC.

The V and J genes are TRBV5-4 and TRBJ2-2; D unclear. The CDR3 consists of 15 residues. Between the trimmed V and J ends, which lost 5 bases and 1 base, there was a span of 12 bases. CDR1 is SGHNT and CDR2 is YYREEE in the germline V gene (reference sequence). The chain's CDR3 is CASRLNSGNTGELFF. CDR3 sequence (DNA): TGTGCCAGCAGACTCAATTCAGGGAACACCGGGGAGCTGTTTTTT. The variable domain in full, with the rest retrieved from reference TRBV5-4 and TRBJ2-2, is ETGVTQSPTHLIKTRGQQVTLRCSSQSGHNTVSWYQQALGQGPQFIFQYYREEENGRGNFPPRFSGLQFPNYSSELNVNALELDDSALYLCASRLNSGNTGELFFGEGSRLTVL.

This clone was seen a few times. The chain is built from TRBV11-3 and TRBJ1-2; a possible D gene is TRBD1 (5 bases). Trimming shortened V by 2 bases and J by 3 bases, and 7 bases separated the two germline ends. Germline V lookup: CDR1 SGHNT, CDR2 YENEEA. The CDR3 has 13 residues. CDR3: CASSLPGYYGYTF. DNA of the CDR3: TGTGCCAGCAGCTTACCAGGGTACTATGGCTACACCTTC.

Comments on this clone: The identical CDR3 is also encoded by other nucleotide sequences in the sample. The rearrangement joins TRBV13 to TRBJ2-5; 7 bases align to TRBD2. The CDR3 spans 14 residues. V shed 5 bases, J shed 2 bases, and the junction held 5 bases outside the gene matches. Germline CDR1 PRHDT, CDR2 FYEKMQ (reference sequence). The CDR3 spells CASSPGLDQETQYF. The CDR3 DNA reads as TGTGCCAGCAGCCCAGGACTAGATCAAGAGACCCAGTACTTC. Based on the CDR3 plus reference TRBV13 and TRBJ2-5, the full variable domain is AAGVIQSPRHLIKEKRETATLKCYPIPRHDTVYWYQQGPGQDPQFLISFYEKMQSDKGSIPDRFSAQQFSDYHSELNMSSLELGDSALYFCASSPGLDQETQYFGPGTRLLVL.

This clone was seen only once. The J gene is TRBJ1-4, the V gene TRBV5-6; 10 bases agree with TRBD1. This CDR3 has 14 amino acids. The germline V gene has CDR1 SGHDT and CDR2 YYEEEE. J was trimmed by 9 bases and V by 4 bases; bases with no gene match: 6. CDR3 bases: TGTGCCAGCAGCCTGACAGGGGGCGGGAAAAAACTGTTTTTT. It codes for CASSLTGGGKKLFF.

The rearrangement links TRBV2 to TRBJ2-7; D remains unclear. Trimming took 7 bases from V and 5 from J, leaving 12 bases between them. The germline gives CDR1 SNHLY, CDR2 FYNNEI. CDR3 length: 12 residues. CDR3 loop: CASTAVINEQYF. The CDR3 DNA reads as TGTGCCAGCACCGCGGTTATAAACGAGCAGTACTTC.

The V and J genes are TRBV29-1 and TRBJ1-1, with TRBD1 as a possible D gene (6 bases). With 5 bases removed from V and 0 bases from J, the gap between germline ends came to 10 bases. Germline lookup yields CDR1 SQVTM and CDR2 ANQGSEA. This CDR3 contains 13 residues. The CDR3 loop is CSVLGALNTEAFF. CDR3 bases: TGCAGCGTTTTGGGGGCCCTGAACACTGAAGCTTTCTTT.

V is TRBV2 and J is TRBJ1-1; 8 bases map to TRBD1. This CDR3 is built from 14 residues. Trimming cost V 9 bases and J 2 bases; bases outside gene matches: 8. From germline, CDR1 is SNHLY and CDR2 FYNNEI. This CDR3 is CASLPGTGNTEAFF. The CDR3 nucleotides read TGTGCCAGTCTACCAGGGACAGGCAACACTGAAGCTTTCTTT.

The J gene is TRBJ1-1, the V gene TRBV15, with 10 bases fitting TRBD1. With 4 bases clipped from V and 7 bases from J, the junction kept 6 bases outside the gene matches. The CDR3 sequence is 14 residues long. From germline, CDR1 is LNHNV and CDR2 YYDKDF (reference sequence). The CDR3 DNA sequence: TGTGCCACCAGCACCGGGACAGGGGCTTATGAAGCTTTCTTT. Its translation: CATSTGTGAYEAFF.

The rearrangement links TRBV27 to TRBJ1-5; 8 nucleotides line up with TRBD1. Germline CDR1 reads MNHEY; CDR2 reads SMNVEV (reference sequence). The CDR3 runs 15 residues. Trimming at V came to 6 bases and at J to 5 bases, leaving 9 bases not matched to a gene. The CDR3 spells CASSFLGTGHQPQHF. In nucleotides, the CDR3 is TGTGCCAGCAGCTTCCTCGGGACAGGTCATCAGCCCCAGCATTTT.

The gene calls are TRBV5-4 and TRBJ1-1, with 7 bases identical to TRBD1. Germline V gene sequence: CDR1 SGHNT, CDR2 YYREEE (reference sequence). This CDR3 is 15 amino acids long. The trim removed 0 bases at V and 1 base at J, leaving 3 bases unmatched. The CDR3 coding sequence is TGTGCCAGCAGCTTGGAGGGGGCGAAGAACACTGAAGCTTTCTTT. Amino acid sequence: CASSLEGAKNTEAFF.

This chain links TRBV15 with TRBJ1-1, with D possibly TRBD1 on 5 matching bases. Germline V gene sequence: CDR1 LNHNV, CDR2 YYDKDF (reference sequence). This CDR3 comprises 15 residues. Trimming took 0 bases from V and 1 from J, leaving 9 bases between them. CDR3 amino acids: CATSRDLQGNTEAFF. In DNA, the CDR3 is TGTGCCACCAGCAGAGACCTTCAGGGGAACACTGAAGCTTTCTTT. Using reference TRBV15 and TRBJ1-1 for the parts outside the CDR3, the full variable domain is DAMVIQNPRYQVTQFGKPVTLSCSQTLNHNVMYWYQQKSSQAPKLLFHYYDKDFNNEADTPDNFQSRRPNTSFCFLDIRSPGLGDTAMYLCATSRDLQGNTEAFFGQGTRLTVV.

The chain joins TRBV11-2 to TRBJ2-1; D is unresolved. Trimming removed 0 bases at V and 7 bases at J, with 4 bases between. This CDR3 has 12 residues. The V gene's germline CDR1 is SGHAT and CDR2 FQNNGV. CDR3 amino acids: CASSLDRNEQFF. The CDR3, as DNA: TGTGCCAGCAGCTTAGACAGAAATGAGCAGTTCTTC. The complete variable domain, with remaining parts taken from reference TRBV11-2 and TRBJ2-1, reads EAGVAQSPRYKIIEKRQSVAFWCNPISGHATLYWYQQILGQGPKLLIQFQNNGVVDDSQLPKDRFSAERLKGVDSTLKIQPAKLEDSAVYLCASSLDRNEQFFGPGTRLTVL.

The chain joins TRBV5-4 to TRBJ1-3, with 7 bases identical to TRBD1. With 3 bases clipped from V and 8 bases from J, the junction kept 8 bases outside the gene matches. CDR3 length: 14 residues. CDR1 is SGHNT and CDR2 is YYREEE in the germline V gene (reference sequence). The CDR3 reads CASSSATGADTIYF. DNA of the CDR3: TGTGCCAGCAGCTCCGCTACAGGGGCGGACACCATATATTTT.

This chain uses TRBV4-2 with TRBJ2-6, with D perhaps TRBD1 (6 bases). This CDR3 is built from 18 residues. CDR1 is LGHNA, CDR2 YNFKEQ, per germline. V lost 4 bases and J lost 0, with 16 bases in between. CDR3 protein: CASSLIDRPSSGANVLTF. CDR3 DNA: TGTGCCAGCAGCCTTATAGACAGGCCCAGCTCTGGGGCCAACGTCCTGACTTTC.

V and J are TRBV28 and TRBJ1-5; 9 positions match TRBD1. In germline, CDR1 is MDHEN, CDR2 SYDVKM. Losses at the gene ends were 5 bases for V and 4 bases for J; bases not matched to a gene: 6. The CDR3 consists of 15 residues. CDR3: CASSLTGGTNQPQHF. CDR3 in DNA: TGTGCCAGCAGTCTGACAGGGGGGACTAATCAGCCCCAGCATTTT.

The rearrangement links TRBV25-1 to TRBJ2-7, with 7 positions matching TRBD1. The CDR3 runs 13 residues. With 4 bases clipped from V and 6 bases from J, the junction kept 6 bases outside the gene matches. Germline V gives CDR1 MGHDK, CDR2 SYGVNS. CDR3 protein: CASSVTTGSEQYF. The CDR3 bases are TGTGCCAGCAGTGTTACGACAGGGTCCGAGCAGTACTTC.

This clone came up once. For the CDR3, the DNA is TGCGCCAGCAGCCGCGGCCAGATCTCTGGAAACACCATATATTTT. Its translation: CASSRGQISGNTIYF. This chain uses TRBV5-1 with TRBJ1-3; D remains unclear. The CDR3 sequence is 15 residues long. The V and J ends lost 4 bases and 0 bases respectively, with 11 bases between them. Germline V gives CDR1 SGHRS, CDR2 YFSETQ.

The V and J genes are TRBV14 and TRBJ2-1, with TRBD2 matching over 7 bases. There are 16 residues in the CDR3. The germline V gene has CDR1 SGHDN and CDR2 FVKESK. V trimming: 0 bases; J trimming: 0 bases; junction bases outside the gene matches: 2. CDR3: CASSQDWTSSYNEQFF. Written as DNA, the CDR3 is TGTGCCAGCAGCCAAGATTGGACTAGCTCCTACAATGAGCAGTTCTTC.

Details on this clone: One end of the junction varies from germline; a read error may be responsible. The V call is TRBV7-9, the J call TRBJ2-7, with D perhaps TRBD1 (6 bases). There are 14 residues in the CDR3. CDR1 SEHNR and CDR2 FQNEAQ come from the germline V gene (reference sequence). This CDR3 is CASSRRQASNEQYF. CDR3 sequence (DNA): TGTGCCAGCAGCCGCCGACAGGCCTCCAACGAGCAGTACTTC.

V gene TRBV19 combines with J gene TRBJ1-1, with D perhaps matching TRBD1 (5 bases). V shed 6 bases and J shed 6 bases, with 14 bases lying between them. The CDR3 has 13 amino acids. In germline, CDR1 is LNHDA, CDR2 SQIVND (reference sequence). As DNA, the CDR3 is TGTGCCAGTAGCCTCGGGGGGTTGGCTGAAGCTTTCTTT. Protein: CASSLGGLAEAFF.

The J gene is TRBJ1-1, the V gene TRBV28; 9 bases fit TRBD1. The germline V gene encodes CDR1 MDHEN and CDR2 SYDVKM. V dropped 3 bases and J dropped 5; count of bases not matched to a gene: 7. This CDR3 has 15 residues. The CDR3: CASSFAGTGKTEAFF. The CDR3 DNA is TGTGCCAGCAGTTTCGCCGGGACAGGGAAAACTGAAGCTTTCTTT.

V and J are TRBV15 and TRBJ1-1; TRBD1 aligns across 8 bases. In germline, CDR1 is LNHNV, CDR2 YYDKDF (reference sequence). J gave up 6 bases and V 1 base, and 16 bases lay outside the gene matches. This CDR3 spans 18 amino acids. This CDR3 is CATSRVGTGFAPRAEAFF. CDR3 DNA: TGTGCCACCAGCAGAGTCGGGACAGGATTCGCACCACGAGCTGAAGCTTTCTTT.

The chain has TRBV28 and TRBJ1-2; 7 bases fit TRBD1. Germline CDR1 reads MDHEN; CDR2 reads SYDVKM. V shed 8 bases and J 5 bases; nucleotides not matched to a gene: 8. The CDR3 is 13 amino acids. Written as DNA, the CDR3 is TGTGCCAGCTACCCGGGACAGAATTATGGCTACACCTTC. It is translated as CASYPGQNYGYTF.